This passage covers 20 T cell receptor beta chains from one sample sequenced in a study of T cells expressing NK-cell markers. One entry per CDR3 protein, without DNA, is what TCRdb gives after re-calling the 5' RACE reads. The sample table sets out fewer than 200,000 distinct CDR3 sequences. Source material: blood T cells: a sorted CD56 or NKG2C T cell subset, CD4+ or CD8+ T cells, or bulk PBMC T cells (not recorded which). The source of these receptors is a woman between 18 and 70 years old in good health.

The genes are TRBV7-9 and TRBJ1-3. CDR1 and CDR2 (germline): SEHNR, FQNEAQ (reference sequence). The CDR3 extends over 15 amino acids. CDR3 in amino acids: CASSLRSASGNTIYF.

The chain links TRBV10-3 to TRBJ2-5. This CDR3 contains 14 residues. Germline lookup yields CDR1 ENHRY and CDR2 SYGVKD. CDR3 loop: CAISEKAEKETQYF.

This chain uses TRBV12-5 with TRBJ2-5. Germline loops: CDR1 LGHNT, CDR2 FRNRAP. CDR3 length: 13 amino acids. CDR3 in amino acids: CASGLMGQETQYF.

The chain recombines TRBV20-1 with TRBJ2-7; TCRdb names TRBD2, which stays unverified in the absence of DNA. The CDR3 has 13 residues. Germline V CDR1 and CDR2: DFQATT, SNEGSKA (reference sequence). The CDR3 reads CSARRGEMYEQYF.

The chain uses TRBV5-1 and TRBJ2-2; TCRdb's D call, TRBD2, is unchecked because there is no DNA. There are 17 residues in the CDR3. The germline V gene has CDR1 SGHRS and CDR2 YFSETQ. The CDR3 reads CASRSNPRRGNTGELFF.

The chain is built from TRBV28 and TRBJ2-7; there is no DNA to check the TCRdb D call of TRBD1. This CDR3 contains 12 residues. The V gene's germline CDR1 is MDHEN and CDR2 SYDVKM. The CDR3 loop is CASRRQKDEQYF.

The chain couples TRBV5-5 to TRBJ2-7. CDR3 length: 14 amino acids. Germline loops: CDR1 SGHKS, CDR2 YYEKEE (reference sequence). The CDR3 region is CASSFFLESYEQYF.

V usage is TRBV6-5 and J usage is TRBJ2-7; as DNA is missing, the TRBD1 call by TCRdb cannot be tested. The CDR3 contains 15 residues. Germline V CDR1 and CDR2: MNHEY, SVGAGI. The CDR3 is CASSYGAGRTYEQYF.

CDR3 sequence: CASSLESQWGYSPLHF. This chain connects TRBV11-1 to TRBJ1-6. The germline gives CDR1 SGHAT, CDR2 FQDESV (reference sequence). The CDR3 consists of 16 residues.

V usage is TRBV2 and J usage is TRBJ2-1. CDR3 length: 13 amino acids. The germline V gene has CDR1 SNHLY and CDR2 FYNNEI. The CDR3 sequence: CASTLGAYNEQFF.

This chain links TRBV12-3 or TRBV12-4 with TRBJ2-7; as DNA is missing, the TRBD2 call by TCRdb cannot be tested. The CDR3 spans 17 residues. The CDR3 protein is CASSFQGLASSSYEQYF.

V is TRBV27 and J is TRBJ2-7; TCRdb proposes TRBD1, but this gene call is untestable without DNA. There are 15 residues in the CDR3. Germline-derived CDR1 and CDR2 are MNHEY and SMNVEV (reference sequence). This chain's CDR3 is CASSPRQGLPYEQYF.

V is TRBV20-1 and J is TRBJ2-1; the TCRdb D gene call, TRBD2, has no DNA to confirm it. This CDR3 has 14 amino acids. The germline gives CDR1 DFQATT, CDR2 SNEGSKA (reference sequence). The chain's CDR3 is CSAIPAGYHNEQFF.

This chain uses TRBV7-3 with TRBJ2-1; no DNA is available, so the TRBD1 call from TCRdb remains unchecked. The V gene's germline CDR1 is SGHTA and CDR2 FQGTGA. There are 15 residues in the CDR3. The CDR3 here is CASSLTRVPSGEQFF.

The V call is TRBV29-1, the J call TRBJ2-7. Germline CDR1 is SQVTM and CDR2 is ANQGSEA. The CDR3 sequence is 14 residues long. CDR3 amino acids: CSVEGVGNSYEQYF.

The J gene is TRBJ2-5, the V gene TRBV29-1; absent DNA, TCRdb's TRBD2 call cannot be checked. This CDR3 is built from 12 residues. Germline V CDR1 and CDR2: SQVTM, ANQGSEA. The CDR3 here is CSVGGVGETQYF.

The chain uses TRBV24-1 and TRBJ2-2. This CDR3 has 14 residues. The germline CDR1 and CDR2 sequences are KGHDR and SFDVKD. The CDR3 loop reads CATSDLSNTGELFF.

This chain connects TRBV7-2 to TRBJ2-5; TCRdb proposes TRBD1, but this gene call is untestable without DNA. The CDR3 runs 15 residues. Germline V lookup: CDR1 SGHTA, CDR2 FQGNSA. CDR3 sequence reads: CASSPGSGVWETQYF.

The V call is TRBV5-6, the J call TRBJ1-5. The CDR3 runs to 14 residues. The germline V gene encodes CDR1 SGHDT and CDR2 YYEEEE. CDR3 sequence: CASSLGSSNQPQHF.

The rearrangement joins TRBV5-1 to TRBJ2-1. Germline CDR1 reads SGHRS; CDR2 reads YFSETQ. This CDR3 spans 15 amino acids. The CDR3 loop reads CASSLVQVDYNEQFF.